This TCR beta chain was identified in a study of shared clonotypes between healthy human individuals. The study, taken as a whole, reports: In contrast to clonotypes shared by all four donors, non-shared clonotypes had lower generation probabilities.

In the naive CD8 group, cells lacked CD45RO and were positively selected for CCR7, so terminally differentiated effector memory CD45RA+ cells were left out. Germline lookup yields CDR1 LNHNV and CDR2 YYDKDF (reference sequence). The length of the CDR3 is 15 residues. Trimming stripped 1 base from V and 8 bases from J, with 12 bases between. On this clone: Its specificity is not known.

Profiled with immunoSEQ multiplex PCR; TCRdb holds only in-frame clones, not every one. The repertoire holds just over 2,000,000 clones, with 85% to 95% as singletons. Specimen: naive CD8+ T cells sorted from blood. V usage is TRBV15 and J usage is TRBJ1-6; D not certain. The clonotype was recovered from a man aged 18 to 29 in good health. CDR3 residues: CATSRGVSPDSPLHF. In DNA form, the CDR3 reads TGTGCCACCAGCAGAGGAGTCAGCCCCGATTCACCCCTCCACTTT.